Below, one T cell receptor (beta chain) is given with its context. This sample is drawn from a study of blood T cell repertoires in COVID-19. Study background: COVID-19 samples from acute and convalescent phases originated in the United States, Italy and Spain.

Using immunoSEQ multiplex PCR, the repertoire was profiled, and TCRdb retains in-frame clones only, with some absent. The repertoire includes approximately 150,000 clones, roughly 91% of them detected once, and roughly 18% sits in the top ten. The CDR3 runs 15 residues. Trimming cost V 5 bases and J 3 bases, with 17 bases left between them. Germline CDR1 is LGHNT and CDR2 is FRNRAP. This receptor was identified in a man aged 45 to 65 with active or convalescent COVID-19. Sequences were obtained from peripheral blood. This chain joins TRBV12-5 and TRBJ2-7; TRBD2 is a possible D gene (6 bases). The DNA for the CDR3 is TGTGCTAGTGGTCTATTTGTCGAGCGGGTCTACGAGCAGTACTTC. Protein: CASGLFVERVYEQYF.